This T cell receptor beta chain was recovered during a study of CD8+ T cells in alopecia areata. Notes on the study in general: Sharing of TCRs across patients appeared less clear than in mice, possibly for HLA-related reasons. For lesional scalp, especially alopecia totalis/universalis, clonality was higher than in normal scalp.

The CDR3 length is 13 residues. V was pared by 7 bases and J by 5 bases, with 15 bases between. Germline V gives CDR1 SQVTM, CDR2 ANQGSEA. The sorting of PBMCs gave CD4+ and CD8+ T cells. Reverse transcription of extracted RNA yielded cDNA, which provided the sequencing template. Sequencing used immunoSEQ multiplex PCR; TCRdb keeps in-frame clones, though not all of them. Of approximately 150,000 clones listed, approximately 65% are singletons. Points on this clone: Its antigen remains unknown.

The TCR sequence derives from a human donor in good health. The V gene is TRBV29-1, the J gene TRBJ2-4; D possibly corresponds to TRBD2 (6 bases). The sequencing input was CD8+ T cells sorted from blood. The DNA of the CDR3 is TGCAGCGCCCGCGGCGGGGCCCAAAACATTCAGTACTTC. Translating gives CSARGGAQNIQYF.